These T cell receptor beta chains were read from a single sample in a study of identifying expanded T cells in peripheral blood. This table comes from immunoSEQ multiplex PCR, and its TCRdb copy is limited to in-frame clones, with some not included. The table lists under 150,000 clones, 75% to 90% of them singletons. The sample was blood. The receptors shown here come from a person between 18 and 70 years old in good health. Each CDR3 is given with its conserved first and last residue. The D gene is left open where the match is weak. Clone sizes are given selectively: once, few, many, or a class where the clone is expanded.

TRBV15,16,TRBD2,-,TRBJ2-1,TGTGCCACCAGCAGAGAGGGACTAGCGGGAGTCAATGAGCAGTTCTTC,CATSREGLAGVNEQFF
TRBV7-9,12,-,once,TRBJ2-2,TGTGCCAGCGAGCTAGGAAACGCGGAGCTGTTTTTT,CASELGNAELFF
TRBV11-2,14,-,few,TRBJ2-7,TGTGCCAGCAGCTTAGACCGGGCTCTATACGGGCAGTACTTC,CASSLDRALYGQYF
TRBV7-9,14,TRBD1,few,TRBJ1-5,TGTGCCAGCAGTCTTGGGACAGGGGAGCAGCCCCAGCATTTT,CASSLGTGEQPQHF
TRBV5-6,14,-,-,TRBJ1-5,TGTGCCAGCAGCTTGAGACGGAATAATCAGCCCCAGCATTTT,CASSLRRNNQPQHF
TRBV19,17,-,-,TRBJ1-1,TGTGCCAGTAGTATTATGTGGGAAGGAGGGGTTAACACTGAAGCTTTCTTT,CASSIMWEGGVNTEAFF
TRBV7-2,15,-,-,TRBJ2-7,TGTGCCAGCAGCCCAGGACGGCTCAGCTCCTACGAGCAGTACTTC,CASSPGRLSSYEQYF
TRBV7-3,13,-,-,TRBJ1-1,TGTGCCAGCAGCTTATCGGCTAACACTGAAGCTTTCTTT,CASSLSANTEAFF
TRBV2,13,-,once,TRBJ2-5,TGTGCCAGCAGTGAAGACCCCCGGGAGACCCAGTACTTC,CASSEDPRETQYF
TRBV19,14,-,-,TRBJ2-6,TGTGCCAGCCAACAGGGAATTGGGGCCAACGTCCTGACTTTC,CASQQGIGANVLTF
TRBV7-3,12,-,-,TRBJ2-3,TGTGCCAGCAGCTTGGACACAGATACGCAGTATTTT,CASSLDTDTQYF
TRBV4-3,15,-,once,TRBJ2-3,TGCGCCAGCAGCCTTCAGAGGGGGAGCACAGATACGCAGTATTTT,CASSLQRGSTDTQYF
TRBV7-2,14,-,-,TRBJ2-3,TGTGCCAGCAGCCCGCGGGGCGGCACAGATACGCAGTATTTT,CASSPRGGTDTQYF
TRBV7-9,12,-,-,TRBJ1-4,TGTGCCAGCAGCCCCTCCCCTGAAAAACTGTTTTTT,CASSPSPEKLFF
TRBV11-2,16,-,-,TRBJ2-7,TGTGCCAGCAGCGCCGTCTGGACAGCCCACTCCTACGAGCAGTACTTC,CASSAVWTAHSYEQYF
TRBV27,18,TRBD1,-,TRBJ1-2,TGTGCCAGCAGTTTAGAGGTGGGGGACAGGGGGCGTTACTATGGCTACACCTTC,CASSLEVGDRGRYYGYTF
TRBV28,13,-,-,TRBJ1-1,TGTGCCAGCAGTCGGGGGGCGACCCCTGAAGCTTTCTTT,CASSRGATPEAFF
TRBV30,15,TRBD2,-,TRBJ2-1,TGTGCCTGGAGTGTTCCGACTAGCGGGAGTCGTGAGCAGTTCTTC,CAWSVPTSGSREQFF
TRBV6-1,15,TRBD1,-,TRBJ2-7,TGTGCCAGCAGCCTCCAGACAGGGGCGACGGACGAGCAGTACTTC,CASSLQTGATDEQYF
TRBV6-5,15,-,-,TRBJ2-5,TGTGCCAGCAGTTACTCCCGGGACTTTCAAGAGACCCAGTACTTC,CASSYSRDFQETQYF
TRBV28,15,-,-,TRBJ2-2,TGTGCCAGCAGTTTCCTACCCCTTCAACCCGGGGAGCTGTTTTTT,CASSFLPLQPGELFF
TRBV5-1,13,-,-,TRBJ2-7,TGCGCCAGCAGCTACGGACGGCTCTACGAGCAGTACTTC,CASSYGRLYEQYF
TRBV6-5,15,-,-,TRBJ2-3,TGTGCCAGCAGTTACGGCCTAGCAGTCACAGATACGCAGTATTTT,CASSYGLAVTDTQYF
TRBV27,12,-,-,TRBJ1-2,TGTGCCAGCAGTTTCAGGGGTGGGAGCTACACCTTC,CASSFRGGSYTF
TRBV6-5,12,-,-,TRBJ2-1,TGTGCCACCATGAGTGCCTACAATGAGCAGTTCTTC,CATMSAYNEQFF
TRBV6-6,14,TRBD2,-,TRBJ2-1,TGTGCCAGCAGCTCCGGGACTAGTTTGAATGAGCAGTTCTTC,CASSSGTSLNEQFF
TRBV4-3,15,-,-,TRBJ1-2,TGCGCCAGCAGCCAAGACGGTACCGTTAACTATGGCTACACCTTC,CASSQDGTVNYGYTF
TRBV7-2,16,TRBD2,-,TRBJ2-3,TGTGCCAGCAGCACCCCCCAGCGGGGGGGCAGAGATACGCAGTATTTT,CASSTPQRGGRDTQYF
TRBV10-3,14,-,-,TRBJ2-5,TGTGCCATCAGTGAGGAGCAGGGCGGGGAGACCCAGTACTTC,CAISEEQGGETQYF
TRBV18,14,-,-,TRBJ2-5,TGTGCCAGCTCACCTCTCGGGACGCGGGAGACCCAGTACTTC,CASSPLGTRETQYF
TRBV13,13,-,-,TRBJ2-1,TGTGCCAGCAGCTTCGGGCCCGGCAATGAGCAGTTCTTC,CASSFGPGNEQFF